The clone carrying this T cell receptor (beta chain) was observed many times. Its specificity is not known. The CDR3 has 16 residues. V gave up 2 bases and J gave up 9 bases, with 20 bases separating them. Germline-derived CDR1 and CDR2 are MNHEY and SMNVEV (reference sequence). This specimen comes from a study of T cells in Graves' hyperthyroidism and ophthalmopathy. Study observations and caveats: Most thyroid clonotypes with frequency above 0.001 were detected in blood.

Hyperthyroidism had been newly diagnosed in patients aged 18 to 65, and its duration was under 2 months. Any patient presenting with uncontrolled infection, other autoimmune disease, pregnancy or lactation was left out. Amplification of TCR beta CDR3 regions used RNA as the template. The HTBI primer set drove a first-round RT-PCR of the TCR CDR3. Each CDR3 protein is one row after TCRdb ran MiXCR on the multiplex PCR reads. The data hold 300,000 to 450,000 distinct CDR3 sequences, with approximately 14% observed a single time. This clonotype was sampled from a young woman with Graves' hyperthyroidism that later progressed to Graves' ophthalmopathy. V usage is TRBV27 and J usage is TRBJ1-5; D is ambiguous. Sequencing was carried out using blood. CDR3 in amino acids: CASSLVGQVGGRPQHF. CDR3 in DNA: TGTGCCAGCAGTTTAGTCGGGCAGGTTGGTGGTCGGCCCCAGCATTTT.